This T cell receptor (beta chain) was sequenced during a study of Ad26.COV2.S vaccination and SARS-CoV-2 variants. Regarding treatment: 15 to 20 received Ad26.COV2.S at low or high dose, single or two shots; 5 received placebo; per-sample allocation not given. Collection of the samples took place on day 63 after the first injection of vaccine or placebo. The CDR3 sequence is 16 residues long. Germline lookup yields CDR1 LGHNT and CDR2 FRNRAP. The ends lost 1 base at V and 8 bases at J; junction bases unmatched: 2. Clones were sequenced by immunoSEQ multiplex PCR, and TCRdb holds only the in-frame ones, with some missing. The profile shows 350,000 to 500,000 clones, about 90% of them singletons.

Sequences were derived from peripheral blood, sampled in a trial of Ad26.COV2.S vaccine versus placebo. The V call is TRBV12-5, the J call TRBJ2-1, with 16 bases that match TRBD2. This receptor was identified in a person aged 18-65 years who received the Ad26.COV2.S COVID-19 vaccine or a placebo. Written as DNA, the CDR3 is TGTGCTAGTGGTTTGGCCGGGACTAGCGGGAGGGATGAGCAGTTCTTC. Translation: CASGLAGTSGRDEQFF. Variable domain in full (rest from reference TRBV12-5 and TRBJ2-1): DARVTQTPRHKVTEMGQEVTMRCQPILGHNTVFWYRQTMMQGLELLAYFRNRAPLDDSGMPKDRFSAEMPDATLATLKIQPSEPRDSAVYFCASGLAGTSGRDEQFFGPGTRLTVL.